Following are 5 T cell receptor beta chains from one sample sequenced in a study of blood T cell repertoires in COVID-19. Produced via immunoSEQ multiplex PCR; TCRdb's table is partial and in-frame only. The data hold roughly 190,000 clones, with about 76% observed a single time. Sequenced material: peripheral blood. Receptors originate from a woman aged 45-60 years with active or convalescent COVID-19.

The chain employs TRBV3-1 (or the pseudogene TRBV3-2) and TRBJ2-1; TRBD2 aligns across 9 bases. The CDR3 runs to 18 residues. Germline V gene data show CDR1 as LGHDT and CDR2 as YNNKEL (reference sequence). V lost 7 bases, J lost 0 bases, and 13 bases stayed unmatched. CDR3 residues: CASTRSSGDLHSYNEQFF. For the CDR3, the DNA is TGTGCCAGCACCCGATCTAGCGGGGATCTTCACTCCTACAATGAGCAGTTCTTC.

The chain links TRBV9 to TRBJ1-1; TRBD1 is a possible D gene (5 bases). This CDR3 is built from 17 residues. Trimming removed 4 bases from V and 3 bases from J, with 22 bases in between. CDR1 is SGDLS, CDR2 YYNGEE, per germline. For the CDR3, the DNA is TGTGCCAGCAGCCGGCCATCGGGGGGAAGGGGAGACACTGAAGCTTTCTTT. Protein product: CASSRPSGGRGDTEAFF. Full variable domain (rest looked up from reference TRBV9 and TRBJ1-1): DSGVTQTPKHLITATGQRVTLRCSPRSGDLSVYWYQQSLDQGLQFLIQYYNGEERAKGNILERFSAQQFPDLHSELNLSSLELGDSALYFCASSRPSGGRGDTEAFFGQGTRLTVV.

This rearrangement joins TRBV12-3 or TRBV12-4 to TRBJ2-1; possible D gene TRBD1, 6 bases. V lost 5 bases and J lost 4, with 9 bases in between. This CDR3 spans 13 amino acids. The CDR3 DNA is TGTGCCAGCAGTAGGACAGCTTACAATGAGCAGTTCTTC. Translated, it gives CASSRTAYNEQFF.

CDR3 nucleotides: TGCGCCAGCAGCCAACAGGTCATGAACACTGAAGCTTTCTTT. This encodes CASSQQVMNTEAFF. J is TRBJ1-1 and V is TRBV5-1, with D possibly TRBD1 on 5 matching bases. CDR3 length equals 14 residues. CDR1 is SGHRS, CDR2 YFSETQ, per germline. V lost 4 bases, J lost 0 bases, and 10 bases lay in between.

The J gene is TRBJ2-2, the V gene TRBV28, with TRBD1 matching 7 bases. The length of the CDR3 is 14 residues. After removal of 5 bases from V and 9 bases from J, the junction contained 9 bases not matched to a gene. CDR1 is MDHEN and CDR2 is SYDVKM in the germline V gene. CDR3 nucleotide sequence: TGTGCCAGCAGTCCCGGGACAGCGAGGAGGGAGCTGTTTTTT. Translation: CASSPGTARRELFF.